One sample yielded the 11 T cell receptor beta chains listed below, sequenced in a study of post-analysis software for immune sequencing data. Findings and caveats of the study: The study found TRBV5-6, TRBV5-1 and TRBV20-1 among 4 or 5 TRBV segments more frequent in patients than controls.

For these TCRs, the target antigens are not known. Sequencing libraries made from TCR beta cDNA carried unique molecular identifiers. TCRdb re-derived calls from the PCR reads in MiXCR, one entry per CDR3 protein. In the table there are more than 500,000 distinct CDR3 sequences, about a third of which are singletons. Sequenced: blood. Every receptor here comes from a girl aged 2-17 years with multiple sclerosis.

The V call is TRBV9, the J call TRBJ2-7, with D possibly TRBD2 on 5 matching bases. The CDR3 spans 15 residues. Trimming pared 0 bases from V and 3 bases from J, leaving 13 bases between. Germline CDR1 SGDLS, CDR2 YYNGEE. The CDR3 DNA reads as TGTGCCAGCAGCGTAGGAGGGTCCGATAACTACGAGCAGTACGTC. Protein: CASSVGGSDNYEQYV.

The sample holds a few counts of this clonotype. This chain connects TRBV5-5 to TRBJ2-5, with D possibly being TRBD1 (5 bases). With 4 bases removed from V and 2 bases from J, the gap between germline ends came to 12 bases. This CDR3 has 14 residues. CDR1 SGHKS and CDR2 YYEKEE come from the germline V gene (reference sequence). For the CDR3, the DNA is TGTGCCAGCAGCCCCTTACAGGCTCAAGAGACCCAGTACTTC. Translation: CASSPLQAQETQYF.

There are a few counts of this clonotype. The rearrangement joins TRBV10-3 to TRBJ1-1; 10 bases map to TRBD1. Germline values: CDR1 ENHRY, CDR2 SYGVKD. V gave up 6 bases and J gave up 3 bases; unmatched junction bases: 4. The CDR3 is made up of 14 amino acids. CDR3 sequence reads: CAIRPGQGDTEAFF. The CDR3 region has the DNA TGTGCCATCAGGCCCGGACAGGGGGACACTGAAGCTTTCTTT.

The chain couples TRBV11-1 to TRBJ2-3; TRBD1 agrees at 8 bases. Trimming took 4 bases from V and 10 from J; bases not matched to a gene: 7. The length of the CDR3 is 13 residues. CDR1 is SGHAT, CDR2 FQDESV, per germline (reference sequence). As DNA, the CDR3 is TGTGCCAGCAGCTCTCCGGACAGGGAGGCGCAGTATTTT. Translated, it gives CASSSPDREAQYF. Full variable domain (outside the CDR3, taken from reference TRBV11-1 and TRBJ2-3): EAEVAQSPRYKITEKSQAVAFWCDPISGHATLYWYRQILGQGPELLVQFQDESVVDDSQLPKDRFSAERLKGVDSTLKIQPAELGDSAMYLCASSSPDREAQYFGPGTRLTVL.

V and J are TRBV12-3 or TRBV12-4 and TRBJ1-2; 9 nucleotides agree with TRBD1. The CDR3 has 13 residues. The V gene end was trimmed by 5 bases and the J gene end by 8 bases; junction bases not matched to a gene: 6. The CDR3 DNA follows: TGTGCCAGCAGTCTGATCGACAGGGGGGGCTACACCTTC. Its translation is CASSLIDRGGYTF.

The gene calls are TRBV12-3 or TRBV12-4 and TRBJ1-1; no clear D. Trimming took off 5 bases at V and 3 bases at J, with 7 bases between the two ends. The CDR3 totals 12 residues. DNA of the CDR3: TGTGCCAGCAGTGGGTTCGACACTGAAGCTTTCTTT. Translation: CASSGFDTEAFF.

Only a few counts were recorded for this clonotype. V is TRBV3-1 and J is TRBJ1-1; D unclear. The CDR3 extends over 13 amino acids. The germline V gene has CDR1 LGHDT and CDR2 YNNKEL (reference sequence). V lost 2 bases, J lost 10 bases, and 14 bases lay in between. CDR3 protein: CASSQTRGIGAFF. The CDR3 nucleotides read TGTGCCAGCAGCCAAACCCGAGGTATCGGAGCTTTCTTT.

This clonotype was seen only a few times. This sequence joins TRBV7-9 and TRBJ2-5, with 9 bases aligning to TRBD1. CDR1 SEHNR and CDR2 FQNEAQ come from the germline V gene (reference sequence). This CDR3 has 14 amino acids. V gave up 11 bases and J gave up 3 bases; unmatched junction bases: 10. DNA of the CDR3: TGTGCCTATCAGACCGGGACAGGGAAAGAGACCCAGTACTTC. Translating it yields CAYQTGTGKETQYF.

This clonotype was detected only a few times. DNA of the CDR3: TGTGCCAGCAGCTGGGGACAGACCTATAATTCACCCCTCCACTTT. Translation: CASSWGQTYNSPLHF. The chain is built from TRBV7-9 and TRBJ1-6, with 7 bases matching TRBD1. V trimming: 4 bases; J trimming: 2 bases; junction bases outside the gene matches: 2. The CDR3 is 15 amino acids. Germline lookup yields CDR1 SEHNR and CDR2 FQNEAQ (reference sequence). Filled out from reference TRBV7-9 and TRBJ1-6, the complete variable domain reads DTGVSQNPRHKITKRGQNVTFRCDPISEHNRLYWYRQTLGQGPEFLTYFQNEAQLEKSRLLSDRFSAERPKGSFSTLEIQRTEQGDSAMYLCASSWGQTYNSPLHFGNGTRLTVT.

V and J are TRBV6-1 and TRBJ2-7; D gene unclear. Trimming shortened V by 2 bases and J by 3 bases, and 8 bases separated the two germline ends. This CDR3 is built from 13 residues. CDR1 and CDR2 from the germline V gene are MNHNS and SASEGT. CDR3 protein: CASSEKGIYEQYF. Written as DNA, the CDR3 is TGTGCCAGCAGTGAAAAAGGTATCTACGAGCAGTACTTC.

This clonotype was seen more than once but under ten times. This chain connects TRBV6-1 to TRBJ2-5, with 10 bases fitting TRBD2. CDR3 size: 18 residues. Germline lookup yields CDR1 MNHNS and CDR2 SASEGT. V dropped 6 bases and J dropped 11; count of bases not matched to a gene: 24. For the CDR3, the DNA is TGTGCCAGCAGGCACATAGCGGGGGGCGTCTTATTCAACAATGAGCAGTACTTC. Protein: CASRHIAGGVLFNNEQYF.